This TCR beta chain was sequenced for a study of chemoradiotherapy in HPV16-positive cancers. Study outcomes and limitations: Non-HPV-specific T cells did not expand in tumors during treatment, whereas candidate HPV-specific clones and E7-related motifs did.

With regard to this clone: Its cognate antigen is unknown.

There are 15 residues in the CDR3. Germline values: CDR1 MNHEY, CDR2 SMNVEV (reference sequence). V was pared by 6 bases and J by 8 bases, with 12 bases of the junction left unmatched. The method was immunoSEQ multiplex PCR; TCRdb's version includes in-frame clones alone and lacks a portion of them. The table lists about 3,500 clones, around 87% of them singletons. V is TRBV27 and J is TRBJ1-4; 7 bases fit TRBD1. The starting material was tumor tissue, obtained from a patient who underwent chemoradiotherapy. This receptor was obtained from a human donor with HPV-associated anogenital cancer. CDR3 sequence (DNA): TGTGCCAGCAGAGAAAGGGAGGGGGCAGGGGAAAAACTGTTTTTT. Translation: CASREREGAGEKLFF.